This T cell receptor (beta chain) was recorded in a study of blood T cell repertoires in COVID-19. Study background: Specimens from acute and convalescent COVID-19 originated in the United States, Italy and Spain.

Patients at the Seattle site were enrolled during active infection and followed longitudinally. CDR3 size: 14 residues. Germline CDR1 ENHRY, CDR2 SYGVKD. V shed 3 bases and J 6 bases; nucleotides not matched to a gene: 5. This table comes from immunoSEQ multiplex PCR, and its TCRdb copy is limited to in-frame clones, with some not included. The sample lists a few hundred thousand clones, 75% to 90% occurring once. The chain couples TRBV10-3 to TRBJ2-1; TRBD2 agrees at 7 bases. Sequenced material: peripheral blood. The sequence was obtained from a woman in her seventies with COVID-19, enrolled during active disease. Here the CDR3 reads CAISERGGSNEQFF. As DNA, the CDR3 is TGTGCCATCAGTGAAAGGGGAGGGTCCAATGAGCAGTTCTTC.